This TCR beta chain is from a study of T-cell memory formation after mild COVID-19. Overall study context: Clusters of TCRs were largely donor specific.

Overall study findings and caveats: Contracting CD4+ clones were located mainly in CM and EM, and CD8+ clones in EMRA.

In the case of this clonotype: The antigen remains undetermined.

Germline CDR1 is SGHTA and CDR2 is FQGNSA. The CDR3 runs to 13 residues. V lost 1 base and J 5 bases, leaving 9 bases between the germline ends. Amplification by 5'RACE using constant-segment primers produced TCR alpha and TCR beta cDNA libraries that carried sample barcodes and UMIs. TCRdb recomputed calls from the 5' RACE reads with MiXCR, one row per CDR3 protein. The data contain hundreds of thousands of distinct CDR3 sequences, approximately 16% of them singletons. The receptor's source is a man aged 18 to 29 who had mild COVID-19 (a few samples of this study predate the infection). Cell type and time point are not known. Specimen: PBMCs or a T cell subset sorted from them (not recorded which). V and J are TRBV7-2 and TRBJ2-7; D is undetermined. The CDR3 DNA reads TGTGCCAGCAGCTTAGACCCTTACAACGAGCAGTACTTC. This gives the protein CASSLDPYNEQYF.